This is a list of T cell receptor beta chains from one sample in a study of patients and donors after allogeneic stem cell transplantation. TCRdb re-analysed the RT-PCR reads in MiXCR, keeping a single row per CDR3 protein. The table lists roughly 880,000 distinct CDR3 sequences, under 20% of them singletons, with 5.5% to 6.5% in the top ten. What was sequenced was blood, either unsorted or a sorted T cell fraction (not recorded which). The receptors derive from a human donor who was either an allogeneic HSCT recipient or a stem cell or donor lymphocyte infusion donor (not recorded which). It is not recorded whose cells these are; they may come from a transplant donor. CDR3s include the opening cysteine and the closing phenylalanine or tryptophan. Each record gives: J gene, V gene, CDR3 protein.

J gene: TRBJ1-2
V gene: TRBV4-2
CDR3 protein: CASSQGRTGSAEGYTF

J gene: TRBJ2-2
V gene: TRBV9
CDR3 protein: CASRASGTANTGELFF

J gene: TRBJ2-2
V gene: TRBV5-1
CDR3 protein: CASSSLVGGHTGELFF

J gene: TRBJ2-7
V gene: TRBV10-3
CDR3 protein: CAISLTSGGISYEQYF

J gene: TRBJ2-7
V gene: TRBV6-2/TRBV6-3
CDR3 protein: CASSYSFGWRDSYEQYF

J gene: TRBJ2-7
V gene: TRBV29-1
CDR3 protein: CSVPGTGGYEQYF

J gene: TRBJ1-6
V gene: TRBV12-3/TRBV12-4
CDR3 protein: CASSSVLSNSPLHF

J gene: TRBJ2-5
V gene: TRBV13
CDR3 protein: CASSLDVGGQETQYF

J gene: TRBJ1-6
V gene: TRBV5-1
CDR3 protein: CASSLAGTENSPLHF

J gene: TRBJ1-1
V gene: TRBV10-3
CDR3 protein: CAISDGGTVTEAFF

J gene: TRBJ2-5
V gene: TRBV24-1
CDR3 protein: CATSDWPGGQETQYF

J gene: TRBJ2-5
V gene: TRBV11-1
CDR3 protein: CASSSPHPGSPFWETQYF

J gene: TRBJ2-5
V gene: TRBV2
CDR3 protein: CASSEDERAAQYF

J gene: TRBJ2-7
V gene: TRBV7-2
CDR3 protein: CASSLAGLAGNEQYF

J gene: TRBJ2-3
V gene: TRBV11-2
CDR3 protein: CASSLEGVADTQYF

J gene: TRBJ2-1
V gene: TRBV9
CDR3 protein: CASSVASGRALEQFF

J gene: TRBJ2-1
V gene: TRBV20-1
CDR3 protein: CSARDGAGGGNEQFF

J gene: TRBJ1-2
V gene: TRBV10-3
CDR3 protein: CAISGTGGRGYGYTF

J gene: TRBJ2-5
V gene: TRBV5-6
CDR3 protein: CASSLVGKEETQYF

J gene: TRBJ2-3
V gene: TRBV2
CDR3 protein: CASSESGGGITDTQYF

J gene: TRBJ2-1
V gene: TRBV6-1
CDR3 protein: CASRVTGGRNNEQFF

J gene: TRBJ2-7
V gene: TRBV5-1
CDR3 protein: CASSPWTGVSYEQYF